These 17 T cell receptor beta chains were sequenced from one sample in a study of T cell responses to AZD1222 COVID-19 vaccine. The protocol was immunoSEQ multiplex PCR, while the TCRdb copy is restricted to in-frame clones and leaves out a portion. The table shows about 99,000 clones, with more than 85% occurring only once. This material consisted of peripheral blood, taken 28 days after the second AZD1222 dose. The receptors were sampled from an adult who received the AZD1222 COVID-19 vaccine.

V usage is TRBV10-3 and J usage is TRBJ2-1; D ambiguous. The length of the CDR3 is 12 residues. Trimming took 0 bases from V and 8 from J, leaving 5 bases between them. Looked up from germline, CDR1 is ENHRY and CDR2 is SYGVKD. The CDR3 region has the DNA TGTGCCATCAGTGAGTCTAGATATGAGCAGTTCTTC. It is translated as CAISESRYEQFF.

This clone has only a few counts. CDR3 loop: CASSARGRDEQYF. The CDR3 bases are TGTGCCAGCAGCGCCCGTGGGCGGGACGAGCAGTACTTC. The J gene is TRBJ2-7, the V gene TRBV9; the D gene is possibly TRBD2 (5 bases). This CDR3 region has 13 residues. Trimming cost V 3 bases and J 5 bases, with 12 bases left between them. Germline loops: CDR1 SGDLS, CDR2 YYNGEE.

A single count supports this clone. The chain employs TRBV9 and TRBJ2-2; D not certain. The CDR3 runs 11 residues. In germline, CDR1 is SGDLS, CDR2 YYNGEE. V was cut by 5 bases and J by 2 bases, with 1 base left in between. CDR3 amino acids: CASRNTGELFF. CDR3 coding DNA: TGTGCCAGCAGAAACACCGGGGAGCTGTTTTTT. Variable domain in full (rest from reference TRBV9 and TRBJ2-2): DSGVTQTPKHLITATGQRVTLRCSPRSGDLSVYWYQQSLDQGLQFLIQYYNGEERAKGNILERFSAQQFPDLHSELNLSSLELGDSALYFCASRNTGELFFGEGSRLTVL.

This clone is medium-sized. This rearrangement joins TRBV28 to TRBJ2-7; TRBD1 aligns across 8 bases. The length of the CDR3 is 16 residues. Germline V gene lookup returns CDR1 MDHEN and CDR2 SYDVKM. The V gene end was trimmed by 5 bases and the J gene end by 5 bases; junction bases not matched to a gene: 14. The CDR3 loop reads CASSLFQDRVRDEQYF. The CDR3 DNA reads TGTGCCAGCAGTCTATTCCAGGACAGGGTGAGAGACGAGCAGTACTTC.

The CDR3 bases are TGTGCCAGCAGCTTAGGGTGGCGGGAGGCCGGCAATGAGCAGTTCTTC. Amino acids: CASSLGWREAGNEQFF. V and J are TRBV7-9 and TRBJ2-1; 8 bases align to TRBD2. From germline, CDR1 is SEHNR and CDR2 FQNEAQ (reference sequence). V shed 1 base and J 6 bases; nucleotides not matched to a gene: 8. The CDR3 totals 16 residues.

The chain combines TRBV27 with TRBJ2-1, with TRBD2 as a possible D gene (5 bases). The CDR3 totals 15 residues. Germline V lookup: CDR1 MNHEY, CDR2 SMNVEV (reference sequence). Trimming took 2 bases from V and 6 from J, leaving 14 bases between them. CDR3 region: CASSLAPLVSNEQFF. CDR3 coding DNA: TGTGCCAGCAGTTTAGCCCCACTAGTGAGCAATGAGCAGTTCTTC.

The CDR3 DNA follows: TGTGCCAGCAGCCAAGATGGTACTCCCCTCAGGGCAGAGACCCAGTACTTC. Its translation is CASSQDGTPLRAETQYF. The V call is TRBV4-2, the J call TRBJ2-5; TRBD1 might be the D (5 bases). The V gene lost 0 bases and the J gene lost 4 bases, with 18 bases spanning the gap. Germline loops: CDR1 LGHNA, CDR2 YNFKEQ. This CDR3 comprises 17 residues.

This clone has only one observation. The chain combines TRBV13 with TRBJ1-2; a possible D gene is TRBD1 (6 bases). CDR3 length: 13 residues. The V and J ends lost 0 bases and 4 bases respectively, with 6 bases between them. Germline V gene sequence: CDR1 PRHDT, CDR2 FYEKMQ (reference sequence). The CDR3 DNA follows: TGTGCCAGCAGCTTAGGGACAGGCTATGGCTACACCTTC. Its protein is CASSLGTGYGYTF.

The rearrangement uses TRBV6-5 and TRBJ2-5; D unresolved. V dropped 8 bases and J dropped 2 bases, with 9 bases sitting between them. Germline lookup yields CDR1 MNHEY and CDR2 SVGAGI. This CDR3 is built from 12 residues. CDR3 coding DNA: TGTGCCAGCCGGGCCTTTCAAGAGACCCAGTACTTC. Protein: CASRAFQETQYF.

The CDR3 bases are TGTGCCAGTAGTGCTATAGCGGGACGGTACGAGCAGTACTTC. It is translated as CASSAIAGRYEQYF. The chain links TRBV19 to TRBJ2-7; 8 bases fit TRBD2. The CDR3 has 14 amino acids. The trim removed 5 bases at V and 4 bases at J, leaving 7 bases unmatched. Germline V gene data show CDR1 as LNHDA and CDR2 as SQIVND (reference sequence).

The rearrangement links TRBV19 to TRBJ2-2; D ambiguous. This CDR3 contains 12 residues. Germline assignment: CDR1 LNHDA and CDR2 SQIVND (reference sequence). CDR3: CATLANTGELFF. The DNA for the CDR3 is TGTGCTACCTTGGCGAACACCGGGGAGCTGTTTTTT. Based on the CDR3 plus reference TRBV19 and TRBJ2-2, the full variable domain is DGGITQSPKYLFRKEGQNVTLSCEQNLNHDAMYWYRQDPGQGLRLIYYSQIVNDFQKGDIAEGYSVSREKKESFPLTVTSAQKNPTAFYLCATLANTGELFFGEGSRLTVL.

The chain has TRBV3-1 (or the pseudogene TRBV3-2) and TRBJ2-7, with D possibly matching TRBD2 (6 bases). Germline V gives CDR1 LGHDT, CDR2 YNNKEL (reference sequence). This CDR3 comprises 15 residues. Deletions cut 1 base from V and 0 bases from J, with 10 bases between. The CDR3 sequence is CASSQGASVSYEQYF. The CDR3 region has the DNA TGTGCCAGCAGCCAAGGGGCTAGCGTCTCCTACGAGCAGTACTTC.

The genes are TRBV18 and TRBJ2-1; no reliable D call. The CDR3 totals 15 residues. Looked up from germline, CDR1 is KGHSH and CDR2 is LQKENI. Between the trimmed V and J ends, which lost 4 bases and 8 bases, there was a span of 18 bases. CDR3 protein: CASSRASPSLDEQFF. The CDR3 DNA reads TGTGCCAGCTCACGCGCGTCCCCCTCATTGGATGAGCAGTTCTTC.

This clone occurred once. The rearrangement links TRBV6-1 to TRBJ2-7; 10 bases are a match to TRBD1. The CDR3 length is 16 residues. Losses at the gene ends were 4 bases for V and 3 bases for J; bases not matched to a gene: 9. The germline V gene encodes CDR1 MNHNS and CDR2 SASEGT. CDR3 coding DNA: TGTGCCAGCAGTGCCTCATTCGGACAGGGGGGCTACGAGCAGTACTTC. It codes for CASSASFGQGGYEQYF.

The CDR3 spells CASSESPGQGYGYTF. Written as DNA, the CDR3 is TGTGCCAGCAGTGAGTCACCGGGACAGGGGTATGGCTACACCTTC. V is TRBV6-1 and J is TRBJ1-2; 10 positions agree with TRBD1. V dropped 3 bases and J dropped 5; count of bases not matched to a gene: 6. CDR1 is MNHNS and CDR2 is SASEGT in the germline V gene. The CDR3 sequence is 15 residues long.

CDR3 coding DNA: TGCGCCAGCAGCTTGGCCGGGAGACCAGCACAAGAGACCCAGTACTTC. It yields the protein CASSLAGRPAQETQYF. V is TRBV5-1 and J is TRBJ2-5, with a possible D match to TRBD2 (6 bases). Per the germline V gene, CDR1 is SGHRS and CDR2 is YFSETQ. The V and J ends lost 0 bases and 2 bases respectively, with 14 bases between them. The CDR3 spans 16 residues. The whole variable domain, filled in from reference TRBV5-1 and TRBJ2-5, reads KAGVTQTPRYLIKTRGQQVTLSCSPISGHRSVSWYQQTPGQGLQFLFEYFSETQRNKGNFPGRFSGRQFSNSRSEMNVSTLELGDSALYLCASSLAGRPAQETQYFGPGTRLLVL.

The chain uses TRBV7-8 and TRBJ1-2, with a tentative D call TRBD1 (5 bases). The CDR3 runs 15 residues. Trimming took off 0 bases at V and 5 bases at J, with 13 bases between the two ends. Germline V lookup: CDR1 SGHVS, CDR2 FQNEAQ. The DNA of the CDR3 is TGTGCCAGCAGCTTAGCGCAGGGTTTAGGGTATGGCTACACCTTC. It specifies CASSLAQGLGYGYTF.